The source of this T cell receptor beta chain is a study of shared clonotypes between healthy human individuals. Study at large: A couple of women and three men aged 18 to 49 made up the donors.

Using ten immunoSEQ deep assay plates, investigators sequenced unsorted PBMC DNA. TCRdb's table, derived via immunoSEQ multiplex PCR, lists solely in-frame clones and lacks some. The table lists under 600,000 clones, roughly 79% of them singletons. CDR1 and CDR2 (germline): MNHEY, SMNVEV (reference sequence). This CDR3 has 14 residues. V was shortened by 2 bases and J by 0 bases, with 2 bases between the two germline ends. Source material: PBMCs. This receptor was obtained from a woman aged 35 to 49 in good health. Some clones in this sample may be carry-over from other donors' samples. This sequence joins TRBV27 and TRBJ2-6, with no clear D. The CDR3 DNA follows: TGTGCCAGCAGTTTACACTCTGGGGCCAACGTCCTGACTTTC. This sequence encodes CASSLHSGANVLTF.